The rows below give T cell receptor beta chains drawn from one sample of a study of blood T cell repertoires in COVID-19. Clones were sequenced by immunoSEQ multiplex PCR, and TCRdb holds only the in-frame ones, with some missing. The sample carries some 350,000 clones, 88% recorded once. Material: peripheral blood. The receptors were gathered from a woman between 65 and 79 years old with COVID-19, enrolled during active disease. Both conserved end residues are part of each CDR3. The order of the fields is clone size, D gene, V gene, J gene, CDR3 length, CDR3 protein, CDR3 DNA. D genes are given only for firm matches. Size values are once, few and many counts, or a class for expanded clones, and some rows have none.

-	TRBD2	TRBV7-2	TRBJ2-1	15	CASSTTGTSGNEQFF	TGTGCCAGCAGCACGACCGGGACTAGCGGCAATGAGCAGTTCTTC
-	-	TRBV6-5	TRBJ1-2	14	CASRDGGARNGYTF	TGTGCCAGCAGGGACGGGGGAGCTAGGAATGGCTACACCTTC
once	-	TRBV7-2	TRBJ1-1	11	CASSLGLEAFF	TGTGCCAGCAGCTTAGGACTCGAAGCTTTCTTT
-	TRBD1	TRBV4-1	TRBJ1-2	16	CASRPYSGGPFYGYTF	TGCGCCAGCAGACCTTACTCAGGGGGCCCTTTCTATGGCTACACCTTC
-	-	TRBV9	TRBJ1-2	12	CASSVSVYGYTF	TGTGCCAGCAGCGTTTCGGTCTATGGCTACACCTTC
-	TRBD1	TRBV15	TRBJ2-1	15	CATDPTGGAGEEQFF	TGTGCCACCGACCCCACAGGGGGCGCCGGCGAAGAGCAGTTCTTC
-	TRBD1	TRBV4-1	TRBJ1-5	12	CASSLTGQPQHF	TGCGCCAGCAGCCTGACAGGGCAGCCCCAGCATTTT
-	-	TRBV7-9	TRBJ1-2	14	CASSLEGRYYGYTF	TGTGCCAGCAGCTTAGAGGGGAGGTACTATGGCTACACCTTC
once	TRBD1	TRBV2	TRBJ1-2	14	CASRGQGAEYGYTF	TGTGCCAGCAGGGGACAGGGGGCCGAGTATGGCTACACCTTC
-	-	TRBV2	TRBJ1-3	12	CAGGPSGNTIYF	TGTGCAGGGGGACCCTCTGGAAACACCATATATTTT
-	TRBD2	TRBV3-1/TRBV3-2	TRBJ2-5	13	CASTTGGLETQYF	TGTGCCAGCACTACGGGGGGGCTAGAGACCCAGTACTTC
-	-	TRBV19	TRBJ2-3	11	CASSITDTQYF	TGTGCCAGTAGCATCACAGATACGCAGTATTTT
-	TRBD1	TRBV30	TRBJ1-4	13	CAWSKDRGEKLFF	TGTGCCTGGAGCAAGGACAGGGGGGAAAAACTGTTTTTT
-	-	TRBV18	TRBJ2-3	16	CASSPTRRAGTDTQYF	TGTGCCAGCTCACCTACCCGGAGGGCTGGCACAGATACGCAGTATTTT
-	TRBD1	TRBV18	TRBJ1-2	14	CASSTQGAQYGYTF	TGTGCCAGCTCAACACAGGGGGCACAGTATGGCTACACCTTC
-	-	TRBV7-2	TRBJ2-7	12	CASSLRSYEQYF	TGTGCCAGCAGCCTACGTTCCTACGAGCAGTACTTC
-	-	TRBV4-1	TRBJ2-7	14	CASSPRQGTYEQYF	TGCGCCAGCAGCCCCCGGCAGGGAACGTACGAGCAGTACTTC
-	-	TRBV20-1	TRBJ1-2	13	CSASRAGRDGYTF	TGCAGTGCTAGTCGGGCGGGACGGGACGGCTACACCTTC
few	-	TRBV24-1	TRBJ1-2	14	CATSDSGEVMSYTF	TGTGCCACCAGTGATTCCGGAGAAGTTATGAGCTACACCTTC
-	-	TRBV11-2	TRBJ1-1	16	CASSLALRGEDTEAFF	TGTGCCAGCAGCTTAGCCCTCAGGGGAGAGGACACTGAAGCTTTCTTT
-	TRBD2	TRBV5-6	TRBJ2-2	19	CASSLAGTSGGSNTGELFF	TGTGCCAGCAGCTTGGCCGGGACTAGCGGGGGATCGAACACCGGGGAGCTGTTTTTT
-	-	TRBV6-5	TRBJ2-2	14	CASNPQGGTGELFF	TGTGCCAGCAACCCCCAGGGGGGCACCGGGGAGCTGTTTTTT
-	-	TRBV2	TRBJ1-2	13	CASSYRVGHGYTF	TGTGCCAGCAGTTACAGGGTGGGACATGGCTACACCTTC
-	TRBD2	TRBV24-1	TRBJ2-1	17	CATSDPAGASTSNEQFF	TGTGCCACCAGTGATCCAGCGGGGGCCTCAACTTCCAATGAGCAGTTCTTC
-	TRBD2	TRBV9	TRBJ2-4	17	CASSVDGAGGAGNIQYF	TGTGCCAGCAGCGTAGATGGGGCGGGGGGCGCAGGAAACATTCAGTACTTC
-	TRBD1	TRBV29-1	TRBJ1-5	18	CSVPLPGQGRDSNQPQHF	TGCAGCGTTCCCCTTCCGGGACAGGGACGTGATAGCAATCAGCCCCAGCATTTT
-	TRBD1	TRBV6-2/TRBV6-3	TRBJ2-3	15	CASSFGTGGIDTQYF	TGTGCCAGCAGCTTCGGGACAGGGGGCATAGATACGCAGTATTTT
-	TRBD1	TRBV2	TRBJ1-5	17	CASSETGGMRGNQPQHF	TGTGCCAGCAGTGAGACAGGGGGCATGAGGGGCAATCAGCCCCAGCATTTT
-	-	TRBV27	TRBJ1-5	14	CASRKHDSNQPQHF	TGTGCCAGCAGGAAACATGATAGCAATCAGCCCCAGCATTTT
-	TRBD1	TRBV18	TRBJ2-5	12	CASRDRVETQYF	TGTGCCAGTCGCGACAGGGTAGAGACCCAGTACTTC
-	TRBD1	TRBV7-8	TRBJ1-2	14	CASSSGGGNYGYTF	TGTGCCAGCAGCTCAGGAGGGGGCAACTATGGCTACACCTTC
-	-	TRBV6-2/TRBV6-3	TRBJ1-5	16	CASSYSTRMSNQPQHF	TGTGCCAGCAGTTACTCGACAAGGATGAGCAATCAGCCCCAGCATTTT
-	-	TRBV27	TRBJ1-2	15	CASSLRQASNYGYTF	TGTGCCAGCAGTTTAAGGCAGGCGAGTAACTATGGCTACACCTTC
-	TRBD1	TRBV6-5	TRBJ2-3	15	CASKTGAKGTDTQYF	TGTGCCAGCAAGACAGGGGCCAAGGGGACAGATACGCAGTATTTT
-	-	TRBV3-1/TRBV3-2	TRBJ1-5	13	CASSQGLRQPQHF	TGTGCCAGCAGCCAAGGGCTGCGGCAGCCCCAGCATTTT
-	-	TRBV5-1	TRBJ1-1	12	CASSFGLGEAFF	TGCGCCAGCAGCTTCGGTCTAGGAGAAGCTTTCTTT
once	-	TRBV9	TRBJ2-1	13	CASEEGGYNEQFF	TGTGCCAGCGAGGAAGGAGGTTACAATGAGCAGTTCTTC
-	TRBD1	TRBV5-1	TRBJ2-1	13	CASSVGTEAEQFF	TGCGCCAGCAGCGTTGGGACAGAAGCTGAGCAGTTCTTC
-	-	TRBV5-1	TRBJ2-7	13	CASSFSTSYEQYF	TGCGCCAGCAGCTTTAGTACGTCCTACGAGCAGTACTTC
-	-	TRBV3-1/TRBV3-2	TRBJ1-5	13	CASSQDRNQPQHF	TGTGCCAGCAGCCAAGACAGGAATCAGCCCCAGCATTTT
-	-	TRBV2	TRBJ2-7	13	CASIVSGGNEQYF	TGTGCCAGCATAGTATCCGGGGGTAACGAGCAGTACTTC
few	TRBD1	TRBV13	TRBJ1-5	14	CASSPQGAEQPQHF	TGTGCCAGCAGCCCTCAGGGGGCCGAGCAGCCCCAGCATTTT
-	-	TRBV3-1/TRBV3-2	TRBJ2-7	11	CASQGSYEQYF	TGTGCCAGCCAGGGCTCCTACGAGCAGTACTTC
few	-	TRBV6-5	TRBJ1-2	14	CASSQHGGNYGYTF	TGTGCCAGCAGCCAACATGGAGGGAACTATGGCTACACCTTC
few	-	TRBV18	TRBJ1-2	14	CASSTRGSHYGYTF	TGTGCCAGCTCAACCAGGGGCTCCCACTATGGCTACACCTTC
few	TRBD2	TRBV4-3	TRBJ2-1	15	CASSHLADTANEQFF	TGCGCCAGCAGCCACCTAGCGGACACCGCCAATGAGCAGTTCTTC
-	TRBD1	TRBV3-1/TRBV3-2	TRBJ2-7	19	CASSPWGRGRGELAYEQYF	TGTGCCAGCAGCCCCTGGGGCAGGGGGCGCGGGGAATTGGCCTACGAGCAGTACTTC
-	TRBD1	TRBV13	TRBJ1-1	15	CASSLIRQGDTEAFF	TGTGCCAGCAGCTTAATTCGACAGGGCGACACTGAAGCTTTCTTT
-	-	TRBV10-3	TRBJ1-1	14	CAISRQGTGTEAFF	TGTGCCATCAGCCGCCAGGGGACGGGCACTGAAGCTTTCTTT
-	TRBD1	TRBV27	TRBJ1-1	13	CASSSDRVVGAFF	TGTGCCAGCAGTTCGGACAGGGTGGTTGGAGCTTTCTTT
-	TRBD1	TRBV24-1	TRBJ2-5	15	CATSDSRGPGETQYF	TGTGCCACCAGTGATTCCAGGGGGCCAGGGGAGACCCAGTACTTC
-	-	TRBV5-1	TRBJ1-2	17	CASSLGLLWDSNYGYTF	TGCGCCAGCAGCTTGGGTTTGCTCTGGGACTCTAACTATGGCTACACCTTC